These 23 T cell receptor beta chains came from one sample sequenced in a study of cytomegalovirus exposure and HLA in healthy donors. Amplification used 60 Vbeta primers and 13 Jbeta primers. The protocol was immunoSEQ multiplex PCR, while the TCRdb copy is restricted to in-frame clones and leaves out a portion. Altogether approximately 120,000 clones are present, more than 70% being singletons, with the ten largest covering nearly 9.5%. Input material: PBMCs. The receptors shown here come from a woman aged 45-59 years in good health and CMV-seropositive.

CDR3 DNA sequence: TGTGCCAGCAGTCCCCACCCGAGCTCCTACAATGAGCAGTTCTTC. It codes for CASSPHPSSYNEQFF. The chain links TRBV27 to TRBJ2-1; D unclear. The CDR3 is 15 amino acids. Germline lookup yields CDR1 MNHEY and CDR2 SMNVEV (reference sequence). V was cut by 5 bases and J by 0 bases, with 11 bases left in between.

This clone was counted at least ten times. This chain connects TRBV25-1 to TRBJ1-1; 7 bases agree with TRBD1. The CDR3 sequence is 16 residues long. V gave up 7 bases and J gave up 4 bases; unmatched junction bases: 15. Germline V gene lookup returns CDR1 MGHDK and CDR2 SYGVNS. The CDR3 spells CASNTERQGTGTEAFF. The DNA of the CDR3 is TGTGCCAGCAACACGGAACGACAGGGTACGGGCACTGAAGCTTTCTTT.

This clone is a singleton in its sample. V is TRBV2 and J is TRBJ2-1; 11 bases align to TRBD2. The germline V gene has CDR1 SNHLY and CDR2 FYNNEI. The CDR3 has 17 amino acids. V lost 6 bases, J lost 7 bases, and 14 bases stayed unmatched. The CDR3 DNA sequence: TGTGCCAGCAGAGGGAGCCGGGGGACTAGCGGACAGAATGAGCAGTTCTTC. Translated: CASRGSRGTSGQNEQFF. Full variable domain (missing parts from reference TRBV2 and TRBJ2-1): EPEVTQTPSHQVTQMGQEVILRCVPISNHLYFYWYRQILGQKVEFLVSFYNNEISEKSEIFDDQFSVERPDGSNFTLKIRSTKLEDSAMYFCASRGSRGTSGQNEQFFGPGTRLTVL.

The chain recombines TRBV9 with TRBJ2-1, with 12 nucleotides matching TRBD2. V was pared by 4 bases and J by 12 bases, with 11 bases of the junction left unmatched. Per germline, CDR1 SGDLS and CDR2 YYNGEE. This CDR3 has 15 residues. The CDR3 nucleotides are TGTGCCAGCAGCCTAACCGGGACTAGCGGGTATGGGCAGTTCTTC. Protein sequence: CASSLTGTSGYGQFF.

In its sample, this clone was seen once. The DNA for the CDR3 is TGTGCCACCAGCAGTGACAGGAGAAACTATGGCTACACCTTC. Amino acids: CATSSDRRNYGYTF. The chain employs TRBV15 and TRBJ1-2; weak D call: TRBD1 (6 bases). CDR1 is LNHNV and CDR2 is YYDKDF in the germline V gene (reference sequence). With 3 bases removed from V and 2 bases from J, the gap between germline ends came to 10 bases. The CDR3 loop spans 14 amino acids.

J is TRBJ2-1 and V is TRBV14; possible D gene TRBD2, 5 bases. V lost 6 bases and J lost 6, with 24 bases in between. CDR1 is SGHDN, CDR2 FVKESK, per germline. The CDR3 sequence is 17 residues long. In DNA form, the CDR3 reads TGTGCCAGCAGTCGAGAGCCCCTCAGCGGTTCTCTCAATGAGCAGTTCTTC. Translated, it gives CASSREPLSGSLNEQFF.

For this clone: The sample contains more than one DNA sequence encoding this CDR3. The chain combines TRBV6-5 with TRBJ2-5; perhaps TRBD1 as D (6 bases). The V gene lost 6 bases and the J gene lost 4 bases, with 6 bases spanning the gap. This CDR3 is built from 11 residues. CDR1 is MNHEY, CDR2 SVGAGI, per germline. The CDR3 nucleotides read TGTGCCAGCAGCAGGGGAGAGACCCAGTACTTC. Encoded protein: CASSRGETQYF.

The chain couples TRBV2 to TRBJ2-7, with 9 bases aligning to TRBD2. In germline, CDR1 is SNHLY, CDR2 FYNNEI. V was clipped by 0 bases and J by 0 bases; unmatched bases: 6. The CDR3 contains 17 residues. CDR3 residues: CASSEALGLAVSYEQYF. The DNA for the CDR3 is TGTGCCAGCAGTGAAGCGCTGGGACTAGCCGTCTCCTACGAGCAGTACTTC.

The chain recombines TRBV7-8 with TRBJ1-4; TRBD1 is a possible D gene (5 bases). The germline V and J ends were trimmed by 0 bases and 7 bases, with 12 bases remaining between them. This CDR3 spans 15 amino acids. Germline loops: CDR1 SGHVS, CDR2 FQNEAQ. CDR3 amino acids: CASSLAGGDGEKLFF. The CDR3 nucleotides are TGTGCCAGCAGCTTAGCGGGAGGGGACGGTGAAAAACTGTTTTTT.

V is TRBV7-6 and J is TRBJ2-7, with D unresolved. The V gene's germline CDR1 is SGHVS and CDR2 FNYEAQ. This CDR3 has 13 amino acids. V lost 5 bases to trimming and J lost 4 bases, with 12 bases between them. As DNA, the CDR3 is TGTGCCAGCAGCGCGAGCCCCAGGTACGAGCAGTACTTC. Its translation is CASSASPRYEQYF.

The chain recombines TRBV5-4 with TRBJ2-1; 8 positions agree with TRBD2. CDR1 and CDR2 (germline): SGHNT, YYREEE (reference sequence). The CDR3 runs to 16 residues. The junction had 13 bases not matched to a gene; V was cut back by 4 bases and J by 7 bases. In nucleotides, the CDR3 is TGTGCCAGCAGCCCAGTCCGGGGGGGCAGTCTGAATGAGCAGTTCTTC. It translates to CASSPVRGGSLNEQFF.

V usage is TRBV2 and J usage is TRBJ2-7; TRBD1 is a possible D gene (5 bases). The germline V gene encodes CDR1 SNHLY and CDR2 FYNNEI. The V end lost 6 bases, the J end lost 2 bases, and 11 bases lay between the germline ends. The CDR3 length is 13 residues. The CDR3 sequence is CASSPTVAYEQYF. CDR3 bases: TGTGCCAGCAGCCCGACAGTAGCCTACGAGCAGTACTTC.

The chain carries TRBV7-8 and TRBJ2-7; weak D call: TRBD1 (5 bases). The ends were cut back, 5 bases at V and 1 base at J, with 15 bases in the middle. Germline lookup yields CDR1 SGHVS and CDR2 FQNEAQ. This CDR3 contains 15 residues. CDR3 sequence (DNA): TGTGCCAGCAGCCCGAGCTGGGGCGGTTCCTACGAGCAGTACTTC. This codes for CASSPSWGGSYEQYF. The entire variable domain, with the rest obtained from reference TRBV7-8 and TRBJ2-7, is as follows: GAGVSQSPRYKVAKRGQDVALRCDPISGHVSLFWYQQALGQGPEFLTYFQNEAQLDKSGLPSDRFFAERPEGSVSTLKIQRTQQEDSAVYLCASSPSWGGSYEQYFGPGTRLTVT.

V and J are TRBV5-1 and TRBJ2-2; 10 bases agree with TRBD2. Trimming at V came to 3 bases and at J to 3 bases, leaving 8 bases not matched to a gene. Germline CDR1 reads SGHRS; CDR2 reads YFSETQ. CDR3 size: 17 residues. The CDR3 protein is CASSSSSGGYDTGELFF. Here the CDR3 DNA reads TGCGCCAGCAGCTCATCTAGCGGGGGCTATGACACCGGGGAGCTGTTTTTT.

V usage is TRBV5-6 and J usage is TRBJ2-7; D is ambiguous. The CDR3 has 14 residues. Germline V gene lookup returns CDR1 SGHDT and CDR2 YYEEEE. V lost 0 bases and J 1 base, leaving 8 bases between the germline ends. The CDR3 DNA reads TGTGCCAGCAGCTTGGCCCTGAGATCCTACGAGCAGTACTTC. Its translation: CASSLALRSYEQYF. Using reference TRBV5-6 and TRBJ2-7 for the parts outside the CDR3, the full variable domain is DAGVTQSPTHLIKTRGQQVTLRCSPKSGHDTVSWYQQALGQGPQFIFQYYEEEERQRGNFPDRFSGHQFPNYSSELNVNALLLGDSALYLCASSLALRSYEQYFGPGTRLTVT.

This clone was seen only a few times. The CDR3: CASSLLAGDTQYF. The DNA of the CDR3 is TGCGCCAGCAGCTTACTAGCGGGGGATACGCAGTATTTT. The chain carries TRBV5-1 and TRBJ2-3; TRBD2 aligns across 10 bases. J gave up 6 bases and V 2 bases, and 0 bases lay outside the gene matches. This CDR3 is built from 13 residues. Germline V lookup: CDR1 SGHRS, CDR2 YFSETQ.

The chain combines TRBV7-6 with TRBJ1-2, with D perhaps matching TRBD1 (5 bases). CDR1 is SGHVS, CDR2 FNYEAQ, per germline. Trimming stripped 0 bases from V and 6 bases from J, with 17 bases between. CDR3 size: 16 residues. CDR3 in DNA: TGTGCCAGCAGCTTAGCGTATGGGGGGGTGATGAATGGCTACACCTTC. Translated: CASSLAYGGVMNGYTF.

This clone occurred once. This chain links TRBV18 with TRBJ2-7; no definite D call. V lost 2 bases, J lost 5 bases, and 16 bases lay in between. Germline V gene lookup returns CDR1 KGHSH and CDR2 LQKENI. The CDR3 contains 15 residues. The CDR3 is CASSPTPLTLDEQYF. The DNA of the CDR3 is TGTGCCAGCTCACCAACACCCCTTACCCTCGACGAGCAGTACTTC.

The chain has TRBV20-1 and TRBJ2-5, with TRBD1 matching 7 bases. The CDR3 runs 11 residues. After removal of 6 bases from V and 4 bases from J, the junction contained 2 bases not matched to a gene. Looked up from germline, CDR1 is DFQATT and CDR2 is SNEGSKA (reference sequence). The DNA for the CDR3 is TGCAGTGCCCCAGGGGGAGAGACCCAGTACTTC. This encodes CSAPGGETQYF.

This clone was picked up a small number of times. V usage is TRBV9 and J usage is TRBJ2-5; D remains ambiguous. The CDR3 spans 14 residues. The V end was cut by 0 bases, the J end by 2 bases, with 8 bases between. The germline gives CDR1 SGDLS, CDR2 YYNGEE. Here the CDR3 reads CASSVGFLQETQYF. As DNA, the CDR3 is TGTGCCAGCAGCGTAGGTTTTTTACAAGAGACCCAGTACTTC.

The chain links TRBV7-9 to TRBJ2-4; the match to TRBD1 covers 8 bases. CDR1 is SEHNR, CDR2 FQNEAQ, per germline (reference sequence). This CDR3 comprises 13 residues. The V segment lost 3 bases and the J segment 6 bases; nucleotides outside the gene matches: 1. DNA for the CDR3: TGTGCCAGCAGCTTCGGACAGGGAAACATTCAGTACTTC. Residues: CASSFGQGNIQYF.

The rearrangement links TRBV7-9 to TRBJ2-5, with 11 bases matching TRBD1. The CDR3 loop spans 15 amino acids. Germline CDR1 reads SEHNR; CDR2 reads FQNEAQ (reference sequence). After removal of 1 base from V and 6 bases from J, the junction contained 4 bases not matched to a gene. CDR3 region: CASSLEDRGPQTQYF. CDR3 DNA: TGTGCCAGCAGCTTAGAGGACAGGGGGCCCCAGACCCAGTACTTC.

The chain uses TRBV30 and TRBJ1-4; a possible D gene is TRBD1 (5 bases). V was shortened by 1 base and J by 3 bases, with 6 bases between the two germline ends. Germline loops: CDR1 GTSNPN, CDR2 SVGIG (reference sequence). This CDR3 has 13 residues. This chain's CDR3 is CAWSGGANEKLFF. For the CDR3, the DNA is TGTGCCTGGAGTGGGGGGGCTAATGAAAAACTGTTTTTT.